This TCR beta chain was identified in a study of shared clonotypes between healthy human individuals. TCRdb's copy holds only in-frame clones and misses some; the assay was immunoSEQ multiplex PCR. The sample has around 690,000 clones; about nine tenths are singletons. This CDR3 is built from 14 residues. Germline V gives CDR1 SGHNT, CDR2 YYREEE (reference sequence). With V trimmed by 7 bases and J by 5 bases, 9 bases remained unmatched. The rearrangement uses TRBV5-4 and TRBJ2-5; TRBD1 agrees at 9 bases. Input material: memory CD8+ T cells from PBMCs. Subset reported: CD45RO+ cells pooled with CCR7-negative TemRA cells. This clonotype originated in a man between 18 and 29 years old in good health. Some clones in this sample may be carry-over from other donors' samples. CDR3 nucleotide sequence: TGTGCCAGCGGCCCACAGGGGGCCGGGGAGACCCAGTACTTC. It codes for CASGPQGAGETQYF.